The T cell receptor (beta chain) described here comes from a study of T cells after yellow fever vaccination. Each CDR3 protein gets one entry after TCRdb re-called the 5' RACE reads with MiXCR. The data show 25,000 to 30,000 distinct CDR3 sequences, 4.5% seen once. Overall study results and limits: Almost all vaccine-responding clonotypes escaped detection in sorted memory subsets on day 0.

V dropped 1 base and J dropped 2; count of bases not matched to a gene: 10. The CDR3 contains 17 residues. Germline values: CDR1 SEHNR, CDR2 FQNEAQ (reference sequence). This clonotype was observed at least ten times. The sample was PBMCs, either bulk or a sorted T-cell subset (CD4+, CD8+, memory, or dextramer-sorted; not recorded which), taken on the day of the yellow fever booster vaccination. The rearrangement uses TRBV7-9 and TRBJ1-2; 7 nucleotides line up with TRBD1. The sequence derives from a man younger than 35 who received the YFV17D yellow fever vaccine. The DNA for the CDR3 is TGTGCCAGCAGCTTAGGGCGGCTTAGGGACAGCAACTATGGCTACACCTTC. It codes for CASSLGRLRDSNYGYTF.